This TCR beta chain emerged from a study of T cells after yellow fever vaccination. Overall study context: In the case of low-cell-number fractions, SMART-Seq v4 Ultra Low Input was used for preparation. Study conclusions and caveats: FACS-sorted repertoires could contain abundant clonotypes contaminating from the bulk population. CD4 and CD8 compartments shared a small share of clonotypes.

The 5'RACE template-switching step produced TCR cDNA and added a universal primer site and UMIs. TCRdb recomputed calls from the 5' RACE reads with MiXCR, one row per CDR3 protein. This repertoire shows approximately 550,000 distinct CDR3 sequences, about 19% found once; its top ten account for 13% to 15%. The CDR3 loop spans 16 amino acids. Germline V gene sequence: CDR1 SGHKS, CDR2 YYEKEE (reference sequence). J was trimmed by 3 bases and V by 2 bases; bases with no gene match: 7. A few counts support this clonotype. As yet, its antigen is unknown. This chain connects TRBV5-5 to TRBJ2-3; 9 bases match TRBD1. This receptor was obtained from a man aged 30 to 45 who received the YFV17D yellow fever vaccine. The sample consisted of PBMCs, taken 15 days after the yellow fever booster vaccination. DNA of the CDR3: TGTGCCAGCAGCTTCCAATGGACAGGGGCGACAGATACGCAGTATTTT. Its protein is CASSFQWTGATDTQYF.